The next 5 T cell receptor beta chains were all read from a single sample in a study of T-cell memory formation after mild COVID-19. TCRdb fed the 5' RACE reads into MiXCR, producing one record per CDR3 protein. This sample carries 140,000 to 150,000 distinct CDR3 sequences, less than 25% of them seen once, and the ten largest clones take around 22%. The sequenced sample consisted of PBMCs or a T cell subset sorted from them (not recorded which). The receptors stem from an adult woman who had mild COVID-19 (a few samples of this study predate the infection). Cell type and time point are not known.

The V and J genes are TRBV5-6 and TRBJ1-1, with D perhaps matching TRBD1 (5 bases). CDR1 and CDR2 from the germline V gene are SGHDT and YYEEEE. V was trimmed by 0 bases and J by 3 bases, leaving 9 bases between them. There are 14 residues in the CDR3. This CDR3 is CASSLVQGYTEAFF. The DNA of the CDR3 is TGTGCCAGCAGCTTGGTGCAGGGTTACACTGAAGCTTTCTTT.

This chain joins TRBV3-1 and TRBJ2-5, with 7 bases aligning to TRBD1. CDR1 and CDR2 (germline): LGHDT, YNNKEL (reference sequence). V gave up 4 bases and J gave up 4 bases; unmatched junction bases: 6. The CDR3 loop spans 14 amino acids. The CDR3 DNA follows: TGTGCCAGCAGCCCCCTCCCAGGGGGAGAGACCCAGTACTTC. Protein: CASSPLPGGETQYF.

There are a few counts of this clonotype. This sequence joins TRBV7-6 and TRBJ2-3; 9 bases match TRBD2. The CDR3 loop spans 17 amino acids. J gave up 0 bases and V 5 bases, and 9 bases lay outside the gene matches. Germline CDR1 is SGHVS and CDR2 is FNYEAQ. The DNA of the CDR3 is TGTGCCAGCAGCATAAGCGGGAGGCGAACTAGCACAGATACGCAGTATTTT. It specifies CASSISGRRTSTDTQYF.

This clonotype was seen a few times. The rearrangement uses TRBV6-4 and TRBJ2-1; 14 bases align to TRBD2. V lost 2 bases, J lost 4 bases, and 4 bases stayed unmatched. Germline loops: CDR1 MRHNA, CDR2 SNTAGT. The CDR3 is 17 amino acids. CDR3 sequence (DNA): TGTGCCAGCAGTGACGGGACTAGCGGGGGAGCTTACAATGAGCAGTTCTTC. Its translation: CASSDGTSGGAYNEQFF.

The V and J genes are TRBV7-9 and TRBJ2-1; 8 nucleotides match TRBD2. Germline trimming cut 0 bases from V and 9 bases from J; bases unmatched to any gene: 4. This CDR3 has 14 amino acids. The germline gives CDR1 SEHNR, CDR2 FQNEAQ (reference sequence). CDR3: CASSLALAGSEQFF. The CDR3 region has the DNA TGTGCCAGCAGCTTAGCGCTAGCGGGCTCTGAGCAGTTCTTC.